The clone carrying this T cell receptor beta chain was counted only a few times. The data were obtained in a study of T-cell reconstitution after alpha-beta-depleted transplantation in children. The TCRbeta library incorporated unique molecular identifiers. TCRdb re-derived calls from the PCR reads in MiXCR, one entry per CDR3 protein. This sample carries 250,000 to 350,000 distinct CDR3 sequences, 23% of them seen once, and the ten largest clones take approximately 11%. The CDR3 extends over 13 amino acids. The receptor comes from a male patient between 5 and 17 years old who had a stem cell transplant for acute lymphoblastic leukemia, so the T cells may come from the graft donor. The sample was PBMCs, mostly from graft donor cells, taken 180 days after TCRalphabeta/CD19-depleted stem cell transplant. The chain links TRBV21-1 to TRBJ2-7; the tabulated D call, TRBD1, remains unverified against the DNA. TRBV21-1 is given as a pseudogene. The CDR3 DNA reads TGTGCCAGCAGCAGGGGACAGGGGTTCAAGCAGTACTTC. Its protein product is CASSRGQGFKQYF.